These 13 T cell receptor beta chains were sequenced from one sample in a study of shared clonotypes between healthy human individuals. The protocol was immunoSEQ multiplex PCR, while the TCRdb copy is restricted to in-frame clones and leaves out a portion. The table shows about half a million clones, with approximately 81% occurring only once. The sample was PBMCs. These TCRs come from a woman aged 35 to 49 in good health. Some clones in this sample may be carry-over from other donors' samples.

The genes are TRBV28 and TRBJ2-7; weak D call: TRBD2 (5 bases). The germline V gene has CDR1 MDHEN and CDR2 SYDVKM. Trimming pared 7 bases from V and 6 bases from J, leaving 19 bases between. This CDR3 spans 14 amino acids. The chain's CDR3 is CASKIRGARREQYF. DNA for the CDR3: TGTGCCAGCAAAATTCGGGGAGCCAGGCGCGAGCAGTACTTC.

This rearrangement joins TRBV11-3 to TRBJ2-5; TRBD1 aligns across 8 bases. This CDR3 contains 15 residues. CDR1 is SGHNT and CDR2 is YENEEA in the germline V gene. The V and J ends lost 4 bases and 0 bases, in that order; junction bases with no gene match: 4. The CDR3 loop reads CASSSLTGDQETQYF. CDR3 sequence (DNA): TGTGCCAGCAGCTCCTTGACAGGGGACCAAGAGACCCAGTACTTC.

For the CDR3, the DNA is TGTGCCAGCAGGGGCGGGACACTAAGCACAGATACGCAGTATTTT. This translates into CASRGGTLSTDTQYF. The chain couples TRBV6-1 to TRBJ2-3; D is tentatively TRBD1 or TRBD2 (6 bases each). Per germline, CDR1 MNHNS and CDR2 SASEGT. Trimming removed 6 bases at V and 0 bases at J, with 13 bases between. This CDR3 has 15 residues.

This chain connects TRBV5-1 to TRBJ2-7, with 11 bases that match TRBD2. There are 16 residues in the CDR3. Trimming at V came to 2 bases and at J to 3 bases, leaving 7 bases not matched to a gene. Germline CDR1 SGHRS, CDR2 YFSETQ. CDR3 coding DNA: TGCGCCAGCAGCTTCGGTACTAGCGGGAGTTTCTACGAGCAGTACTTC. Amino acid sequence: CASSFGTSGSFYEQYF.

In this sample, this clone turned up once. The chain carries TRBV15 and TRBJ2-1, with D tentatively TRBD1 (6 bases). The CDR3 is 13 residues long. The V gene's germline CDR1 is LNHNV and CDR2 YYDKDF (reference sequence). V was shortened by 7 bases and J by 4 bases, with 11 bases between the two germline ends. The CDR3, as DNA: TGTGCCACCACGACAGGAGCTTACAATGAGCAGTTCTTC. Protein sequence: CATTTGAYNEQFF.

The rearrangement uses TRBV2 and TRBJ2-7; TRBD1 agrees at 11 bases. V lost 5 bases and J lost 0; bases outside the gene matches: 3. This CDR3 has 15 residues. Germline V lookup: CDR1 SNHLY, CDR2 FYNNEI. In DNA form, the CDR3 reads TGTGCCAGCAGTACGGACAGGGGGCGCTCCTACGAGCAGTACTTC. Translation: CASSTDRGRSYEQYF.

V and J are TRBV28 and TRBJ1-1, with 11 bases matching TRBD1. V was clipped by 5 bases and J by 6 bases; unmatched bases: 8. CDR3 length: 15 residues. The germline gives CDR1 MDHEN, CDR2 SYDVKM. As DNA, the CDR3 is TGTGCCAGCAGTCCAAGGACAGGGGGCAGCTCTGAAGCTTTCTTT. Translation: CASSPRTGGSSEAFF.

In its sample, this clone was seen once. The V and J genes are TRBV27 and TRBJ2-7; maybe TRBD2 (6 bases). The CDR3 sequence is 14 residues long. Germline CDR1 is MNHEY and CDR2 is SMNVEV (reference sequence). Trimming shortened V by 3 bases and J by 2 bases, and 11 bases separated the two germline ends. The CDR3 DNA is TGTGCCAGCAGTTTCTCCGGGAGTGCCTACGAGCAGTACTTC. This sequence encodes CASSFSGSAYEQYF.

The chain employs TRBV6-6 and TRBJ1-5; tentatively, D is TRBD1 (6 bases). V dropped 8 bases and J dropped 6 bases, with 17 bases sitting between them. CDR1 is MNHNY and CDR2 is SVGAGI in the germline V gene (reference sequence). The CDR3 runs 14 residues. The CDR3 reads CASRSGGAIQPQHF. The CDR3 region has the DNA TGTGCCAGCCGTAGTGGGGGGGCCATTCAGCCCCAGCATTTT.

The V call is TRBV28, the J call TRBJ2-7, with D perhaps given as TRBD1 or TRBD2 (6 bases each). The CDR3 has 19 amino acids. The germline gives CDR1 MDHEN, CDR2 SYDVKM. V was pared by 6 bases and J by 0 bases, with 27 bases between. The CDR3 region is CASRLTQGLGGLRSYEQYF. The CDR3 DNA is TGTGCCAGCAGGTTGACACAGGGTCTTGGGGGACTGCGCTCCTACGAGCAGTACTTC. Drawing the rest from reference TRBV28 and TRBJ2-7, the complete variable domain is DVKVTQSSRYLVKRTGEKVFLECVQDMDHENMFWYRQDPGLGLRLIYFSYDVKMKEKGDIPEGYSVSREKKERFSLILESASTNQTSMYLCASRLTQGLGGLRSYEQYFGPGTRLTVT.

A word on this clone: This could be a read error, since a much larger clone is one nucleotide away. Since the CDR3 does not end with the conserved phenylalanine or tryptophan, this likely comes from a read error. This rearrangement joins TRBV30 to TRBJ1-1; D not certain. The V end lost 4 bases, the J end lost 1 base, and 13 bases lay between the germline ends. The CDR3 loop spans 14 amino acids. The germline V gene has CDR1 GTSNPN and CDR2 SVGIG (reference sequence). Here the CDR3 reads CAWTDLQPNTEAFL. CDR3 DNA: TGTGCCTGGACGGATTTACAGCCGAACACTGAAGCTTTCCTT.

This chain joins TRBV5-1 and TRBJ2-1; 8 bases are a match to TRBD2. This CDR3 comprises 14 residues. The V and J ends lost 4 bases and 5 bases, in that order; junction bases with no gene match: 5. Germline CDR1 SGHRS, CDR2 YFSETQ. CDR3 DNA sequence: TGCGCCAGCAGCACCGGACTAGCAAACAATGAGCAGTTCTTC. Amino acid sequence: CASSTGLANNEQFF.

The chain uses TRBV7-6 and TRBJ2-1, with 7 bases aligning to TRBD2. The length of the CDR3 is 16 residues. The trim removed 5 bases at V and 5 bases at J, leaving 12 bases unmatched. Germline V gives CDR1 SGHVS, CDR2 FNYEAQ. CDR3 region: CASSPPRREINNEQFF. CDR3 in DNA: TGTGCCAGCAGCCCCCCGAGGCGGGAGATTAACAATGAGCAGTTCTTC.